This TCR beta chain was sequenced in a study of blood T cell repertoires in COVID-19. Study in general: Both acute and convalescent COVID-19 samples were obtained from the United States, Italy and Spain.

This study enrolled people aged about 18 to 95 from roughly 24 US geographic areas. Clinical history as reported by participants underpinned cohort assignment. Here immunoSEQ multiplex PCR was the method, and the copy in TCRdb shows in-frame clones only, minus some. The table records approximately 270,000 clones, about nine tenths of them present only once. The CDR3 is 15 amino acids. V shed 2 bases and J shed 5 bases, with 12 bases lying between them. Germline V gives CDR1 SGHVS, CDR2 FNYEAQ. This clonotype was obtained from a human donor in a cohort exposed to, infected with or recovered from COVID-19 (not recorded which). The donor label of this sample is uncertain. The sample comprised PBMCs or T cells enriched from blood (not recorded which). The chain links TRBV7-6 to TRBJ2-2, with D possibly being TRBD2 (5 bases). The CDR3 DNA reads as TGTGCCAGCAGCTTACGGGAACCGGGGACCGGGGAGCTGTTTTTT. Translating gives CASSLREPGTGELFF.